This TCR beta chain was captured in a study of CD8 T cells in Susac syndrome. Per germline, CDR1 SGHRS and CDR2 YFSETQ. The CDR3 spans 13 residues. Trimming removed 5 bases from V and 8 bases from J; junction bases left unmatched: 3. RNA in amounts of about 0.5 to 1 ug was reverse transcribed with random hexamers. TCRdb re-analysed the immunoSEQ multiplex PCR reads in MiXCR, keeping a single row per CDR3 protein. The repertoire holds about 90,000 distinct CDR3 sequences, roughly 95% seen once, with about 0.68% in the top ten. The chain couples TRBV5-1 to TRBJ2-1; 11 bases align to TRBD2. The sample comprised CD8+ T cells from PBMCs. The receptor's source is a human donor with Susac syndrome. CDR3 residues: CASSSGGADEQFF. DNA of the CDR3: TGCGCCAGCAGTAGCGGGGGGGCGGATGAGCAGTTCTTC.